Following are 27 T cell receptor beta chains from one sample sequenced in a study of blood T cells in healthy people across ages. Using a J-beta primer mix together with a sample-barcoded 5' primer, a second PCR was run for roughly 6 to 11 cycles. TCRdb passed the 5' RACE reads through MiXCR, listing each CDR3 protein once. The sample has 1.5 million to 2 million distinct CDR3 sequences, about 35% seen once. The sample was blood. The receptor set was obtained from a young woman in good health.

This chain uses TRBV20-1 with TRBJ1-4, with D hard to call. In germline, CDR1 is DFQATT, CDR2 SNEGSKA (reference sequence). The V end lost 3 bases, the J end lost 4 bases, and 9 bases lay between the germline ends. CDR3 length equals 13 residues. CDR3 in DNA: TGCAGTGCTAGGCACGAAATTAATGAAAAACTGTTTTTT. Translation: CSARHEINEKLFF.

CDR3 coding DNA: TGTGCCAGCAGCCCACGGGACACCGTATACAATGAGCAGTTCTTC. Translating gives CASSPRDTVYNEQFF. The V call is TRBV7-9, the J call TRBJ2-1, with D perhaps TRBD1 (6 bases). The CDR3 loop spans 15 amino acids. V was clipped by 5 bases and J by 4 bases, with 15 bases between them. The V gene's germline CDR1 is SEHNR and CDR2 FQNEAQ (reference sequence). Complete variable domain (other parts from reference TRBV7-9 and TRBJ2-1): DTGVSQNPRHKITKRGQNVTFRCDPISEHNRLYWYRQTLGQGPEFLTYFQNEAQLEKSRLLSDRFSAERPKGSFSTLEIQRTEQGDSAMYLCASSPRDTVYNEQFFGPGTRLTVL.

This clonotype was detected ten times or more. This sequence joins TRBV29-1 and TRBJ1-2; D ambiguous. The CDR3 has 13 residues. V lost 7 bases, J lost 2 bases, and 14 bases lay in between. Germline V CDR1 and CDR2: SQVTM, ANQGSEA. This CDR3 is CSAWTERNYGYTF. DNA for the CDR3: TGCAGCGCCTGGACCGAACGGAACTATGGCTACACCTTC.

This clonotype has just a few counts. The chain combines TRBV12-3 or TRBV12-4 with TRBJ2-1, with 11 bases aligning to TRBD1. J gave up 7 bases and V 5 bases, and 7 bases lay outside the gene matches. CDR3 length: 15 amino acids. The chain's CDR3 is CASSSRTGGTNEQFF. The CDR3 DNA reads TGTGCCAGCAGTAGCAGGACAGGGGGCACAAATGAGCAGTTCTTC.

This clonotype has just a few counts. The V and J genes are TRBV9 and TRBJ2-5; D possibly corresponds to TRBD1 (6 bases). With 3 bases removed from V and 2 bases from J, the gap between germline ends came to 14 bases. The CDR3 extends over 15 amino acids. CDR1 and CDR2 (germline): SGDLS, YYNGEE. In DNA, the CDR3 is TGTGCCAGCAGCGACACAGGGTGGGAGCAAGAGACCCAGTACTTC. Translating it yields CASSDTGWEQETQYF. Full variable domain (rest looked up from reference TRBV9 and TRBJ2-5): DSGVTQTPKHLITATGQRVTLRCSPRSGDLSVYWYQQSLDQGLQFLIQYYNGEERAKGNILERFSAQQFPDLHSELNLSSLELGDSALYFCASSDTGWEQETQYFGPGTRLLVL.

The V gene is TRBV2, the J gene TRBJ2-7, with 7 bases fitting TRBD1. V lost 8 bases and J lost 2; bases outside the gene matches: 9. The CDR3 is made up of 14 amino acids. Germline lookup yields CDR1 SNHLY and CDR2 FYNNEI. The CDR3 spells CASRPAGTAYEQYF. CDR3 sequence (DNA): TGTGCCAGCCGCCCCGCCGGGACAGCCTACGAGCAGTACTTC.

This clonotype showed up just a few times. This chain uses TRBV7-9 with TRBJ1-1; D is perhaps TRBD1 (6 bases). V was cut by 1 base and J by 6 bases, with 9 bases left in between. In germline, CDR1 is SEHNR, CDR2 FQNEAQ (reference sequence). The CDR3 length is 13 residues. The DNA of the CDR3 is TGTGCCAGCAGCTTAGGCGGGGGGCCTGAAGCTTTCTTT. It is translated as CASSLGGGPEAFF.

The chain uses TRBV5-1 and TRBJ2-7; D is perhaps TRBD1 or TRBD2 (6 bases each). This CDR3 spans 15 amino acids. Germline V lookup: CDR1 SGHRS, CDR2 YFSETQ. With 4 bases removed from V and 3 bases from J, the gap between germline ends came to 17 bases. The CDR3 region has the DNA TGCGCCAGCAGCCCCGGAGGGGGGTTGGACTACGAGCAGTACTTC. This gives the protein CASSPGGGLDYEQYF. The full variable domain, completed using reference TRBV5-1 and TRBJ2-7, is KAGVTQTPRYLIKTRGQQVTLSCSPISGHRSVSWYQQTPGQGLQFLFEYFSETQRNKGNFPGRFSGRQFSNSRSEMNVSTLELGDSALYLCASSPGGGLDYEQYFGPGTRLTVT.

This chain uses TRBV3-1 with TRBJ2-3; 10 bases match TRBD1. The length of the CDR3 is 16 residues. Losses at the gene ends were 4 bases for V and 5 bases for J; bases not matched to a gene: 9. The germline gives CDR1 LGHDT, CDR2 YNNKEL (reference sequence). The CDR3 coding sequence is TGTGCCAGCAGCCTAGGCGGGACAGGGGTTCTAGATACGCAGTATTTT. This gives the protein CASSLGGTGVLDTQYF.

In regard to this clonotype: A read error is possible here, since a much larger clone lies one base away. The chain uses TRBV20-1 and TRBJ2-3; no clear D gene. The germline V gene has CDR1 DFQATT and CDR2 SNEGSKA (reference sequence). The CDR3 runs to 11 residues. For the CDR3, the DNA is TGCAGTGCCACCCCCACAGATGCGCAGTATTTT. Translation: CSATPTDAQYF.

The chain links TRBV28 to TRBJ2-7; a weak D match, TRBD2 (5 bases). From germline, CDR1 is MDHEN and CDR2 SYDVKM. The CDR3 spans 16 residues. V was pared by 8 bases and J by 1 base, with 21 bases between. CDR3 in amino acids: CASCVGREHHSYEQYF. The DNA of the CDR3 is TGTGCCAGCTGCGTGGGTAGGGAGCATCATTCCTACGAGCAGTACTTC.

This chain uses TRBV11-1 with TRBJ2-7; D is unclear. Germline CDR1 SGHAT, CDR2 FQDESV (reference sequence). The CDR3 spans 15 residues. Trimming pared 4 bases from V and 2 bases from J, leaving 15 bases between. The CDR3, as DNA: TGTGCCAGCAGCTCAATAGTCGGATCCACCTACGAGCAGTACTTC. Amino acids: CASSSIVGSTYEQYF.

As regards this clonotype: Just one base apart from a much larger clone, this may be a read error. This rearrangement joins TRBV7-3 to TRBJ2-1, with 9 positions matching TRBD1. The better agreement between TRBJ2-7 and the DNA end casts doubt on the J call. The CDR3 runs to 15 residues. Looked up from germline, CDR1 is SGHTA and CDR2 is FQGTGA. In DNA, the CDR3 is TGTGCCAGCAGCTTAGCGGGACAGGGCGACAATGAGCAGTACTTC. It specifies CASSLAGQGDNEQYF.

The V call is TRBV25-1, the J call TRBJ2-5, with D unresolved. The germline gives CDR1 MGHDK, CDR2 SYGVNS. Deletions cut 10 bases from V and 5 bases from J, with 8 bases between. This CDR3 has 10 amino acids. CDR3: CATHEETQYF. CDR3 DNA: TGTGCCACCCACGAGGAGACCCAGTACTTC.

The chain has TRBV3-1 and TRBJ2-1; D is perhaps TRBD2 (6 bases). The CDR3 has 17 amino acids. V dropped 0 bases and J dropped 0 bases, with 12 bases sitting between them. Germline CDR1 and CDR2: LGHDT and YNNKEL (reference sequence). The CDR3 DNA is TGTGCCAGCAGCCAAGAGCCCGGAGGGAGCTCCTACAATGAGCAGTTCTTC. This gives the protein CASSQEPGGSSYNEQFF.

This clonotype was counted once. The junction and the germline gene differ at one end; a read error may be behind it. The genes are TRBV7-7 and TRBJ2-1, with TRBD2 matching 11 bases. The CDR3 length is 15 residues. Germline-derived CDR1 and CDR2 are SSHAT and FNYEAQ (reference sequence). CDR3 in DNA: TGTGCCCGCAGCTTAGCGGGGGGGACTCACAATGAGCAGTTCTTC. Residues: CARSLAGGTHNEQFF.

In its sample, this clonotype was seen a few times. This rearrangement joins TRBV7-9 to TRBJ2-7, with a possible D match to TRBD2 (5 bases). Germline V CDR1 and CDR2: SEHNR, FQNEAQ (reference sequence). Trimming removed 5 bases from V and 2 bases from J, with 22 bases in between. This CDR3 has 17 residues. DNA for the CDR3: TGTGCCAGCAGCCCTCCCACTATGGCGGGCAATACCTACGAGCAGTACTTC. Its protein is CASSPPTMAGNTYEQYF.

The rearrangement joins TRBV7-2 to TRBJ2-1; tentatively, D is TRBD1 (6 bases). Germline V gene lookup returns CDR1 SGHTA and CDR2 FQGNSA. The V gene lost 1 base and the J gene lost 2 bases, with 9 bases spanning the gap. There are 15 residues in the CDR3. Written as DNA, the CDR3 is TGTGCCAGCAGCTTAGTCGGGGACACCTACAATGAGCAGTTCTTC. This gives the protein CASSLVGDTYNEQFF.

This clonotype was counted ten times or more. The J gene is TRBJ1-4, the V gene TRBV29-1; D is unclear. This CDR3 is built from 11 residues. The V end lost 7 bases, the J end lost 7 bases, and 10 bases lay between the germline ends. Germline lookup yields CDR1 SQVTM and CDR2 ANQGSEA. The CDR3 sequence: CSAIRGEKLFF. CDR3 in DNA: TGCAGCGCCATTCGGGGTGAAAAACTGTTTTTT. The entire variable domain, with the rest obtained from reference TRBV29-1 and TRBJ1-4, is as follows: SAVISQKPSRDICQRGTSLTIQCQVDSQVTMMFWYRQQPGQSLTLIATANQGSEATYESGFVIDKFPISRPNLTFSTLTVSNMSPEDSSIYLCSAIRGEKLFFGSGTQLSVL.

This chain joins TRBV5-4 and TRBJ1-4; D not certain. This CDR3 contains 15 residues. The V and J ends lost 0 bases and 6 bases respectively, with 12 bases between them. The germline CDR1 and CDR2 sequences are SGHNT and YYREEE (reference sequence). The CDR3 reads CASSLGWSGDEKLFF. As DNA, the CDR3 is TGTGCCAGCAGCTTGGGGTGGAGCGGAGATGAAAAACTGTTTTTT.

This clonotype was detected only a few times. The chain has TRBV28 and TRBJ2-3; D may be TRBD2 (6 bases). Trimming left V 4 bases short and J 3 bases short, with 14 bases between. CDR1 is MDHEN, CDR2 SYDVKM, per germline. The CDR3 covers 15 residues. The chain's CDR3 is CASSSRREVTDTQYF. CDR3 DNA sequence: TGTGCCAGCAGTTCCCGGCGGGAAGTGACAGATACGCAGTATTTT.

This clonotype has ten or more counts. J is TRBJ2-5 and V is TRBV29-1; D gene ambiguous. V shed 7 bases and J shed 4 bases, with 16 bases lying between them. The CDR3 has 13 residues. Germline values: CDR1 SQVTM, CDR2 ANQGSEA. CDR3 nucleotides: TGCAGCGCCGGCCGACTCGTCTCAGAGACCCAGTACTTC. Translated: CSAGRLVSETQYF.

In its sample, this clonotype was seen a few times. This chain links TRBV20-1 with TRBJ2-7, with D maybe TRBD2 (5 bases). CDR1 is DFQATT, CDR2 SNEGSKA, per germline (reference sequence). V lost 5 bases, J lost 4 bases, and 15 bases lay in between. There are 13 residues in the CDR3. The CDR3 loop reads CSAPRTGIYEQYF. CDR3 bases: TGCAGTGCTCCAAGGACTGGAATTTACGAGCAGTACTTC.

The chain couples TRBV5-1 to TRBJ2-7; TRBD1 matches at 8 bases. CDR1 SGHRS and CDR2 YFSETQ come from the germline V gene. The junction had 10 bases not matched to a gene; V was cut back by 1 base and J by 7 bases. The CDR3 contains 15 residues. The CDR3 DNA reads TGCGCCAGCAGCTTGTCGACAGGGGCGCTGGGAGAGCAGTACTTC. It yields the protein CASSLSTGALGEQYF. The full variable domain, rest sourced from reference TRBV5-1 and TRBJ2-7, is KAGVTQTPRYLIKTRGQQVTLSCSPISGHRSVSWYQQTPGQGLQFLFEYFSETQRNKGNFPGRFSGRQFSNSRSEMNVSTLELGDSALYLCASSLSTGALGEQYFGPGTRLTVT.

This rearrangement joins TRBV7-9 to TRBJ2-7, with D unclear. With 5 bases removed from V and 6 bases from J, the gap between germline ends came to 14 bases. The CDR3 consists of 13 residues. Looked up from germline, CDR1 is SEHNR and CDR2 is FQNEAQ (reference sequence). As DNA, the CDR3 is TGTGCCAGCAGCCCAAAAGGGCCCGGCGAGCAGTACTTC. It yields the protein CASSPKGPGEQYF.

This clonotype is a singleton in its sample. The junction departs from germline at one end; a sequencing error may be responsible. This chain uses TRBV7-7 with TRBJ2-7; no reliable D call. TRBJ2-5 explains the end of the DNA better; the J call may be wrong. CDR3 length equals 12 residues. Germline lookup yields CDR1 SSHAT and CDR2 FNYEAQ (reference sequence). CDR3 in amino acids: CACSPVGETQYF. The CDR3 coding sequence is TGTGCCTGCAGCCCAGTTGGGGAGACCCAGTACTTC.

This clonotype was picked up one time. The conserved final phenylalanine or tryptophan is absent from the CDR3, which likely points to a read error. The rearrangement uses TRBV20-1 and TRBJ1-1; D gene uncertain. V gave up 3 bases and J gave up 7 bases, with 21 bases separating them. Germline V gene lookup returns CDR1 DFQATT and CDR2 SNEGSKA (reference sequence). CDR3 length equals 15 residues. The DNA for the CDR3 is TGCAGTGCTAGGTCCGATCCCGGGTACGACATTGAAGCTTTCTGT. Translation: CSARSDPGYDIEAFC.